The clone carrying this T cell receptor beta chain was detected many times. The target antigen is unknown. This entry is derived from a study of T cells in Graves' hyperthyroidism and ophthalmopathy. The study's findings and limits: The model anticipated ophthalmopathy a median around 6 months pre-onset.

Uncontrolled infection, other autoimmune disease, pregnancy or lactation barred patients from enrollment. Diagnosis rested on symptoms, serum thyroxine and TRAb, thyroid ultrasound, and orbital computed tomography. The source of the PBMCs was about 10 ml of fresh peripheral blood. J lost 7 bases, V lost 5 bases, and 17 bases had no gene match. This CDR3 comprises 16 residues. Germline assignment: CDR1 MDHEN and CDR2 SYDVKM. Researchers took RNA transcripts and amplified the TCR beta CDR3 regions from them. The TCR CDR3 first-round RT-PCR relied on the HTBI primer set. TCRdb reanalysed the multiplex PCR reads using MiXCR and keeps one entry per CDR3 protein. The sample has around 540,000 distinct CDR3 sequences; roughly a sixth are singletons.

The V gene is TRBV28, the J gene TRBJ2-7, with 7 nucleotides matching TRBD1. Sequenced input: blood. This receptor was identified in a woman in her 30s with Graves' ophthalmopathy. The CDR3 spells CASSLRTGLGGTEQYF. The CDR3 bases are TGTGCCAGCAGTCTCCGGACAGGCCTAGGGGGAACGGAGCAGTACTTC.